This TCR beta chain was documented in a study of glioma-infiltrating T cells after dendritic cell vaccination. As concerns this clone: This specimen includes other DNA sequences encoding the same CDR3.

The sample's time point: after dendritic cell vaccination, including at tumor progression/relapse. TCRdb's copy holds only in-frame clones and misses some; the assay was immunoSEQ multiplex PCR. The sample has some 78,000 clones; about 85% are singletons. The CDR3 runs 15 residues. With V trimmed by 0 bases and J by 2 bases, 1 base remained unmatched. Germline CDR1 and CDR2: SGDLS and YYNGEE. Sequencing was performed on blood, taken after dendritic cell vaccination. The chain joins TRBV9 to TRBJ1-2; 10 nucleotides match TRBD1. This sequence was found in a human donor with glioblastoma. CDR3 protein: CASSVGTGGNYGYTF. The DNA for the CDR3 is TGTGCCAGCAGCGTAGGGACAGGGGGGAACTATGGCTACACCTTC. The full variable domain, rest sourced from reference TRBV9 and TRBJ1-2, is DSGVTQTPKHLITATGQRVTLRCSPRSGDLSVYWYQQSLDQGLQFLIQYYNGEERAKGNILERFSAQQFPDLHSELNLSSLELGDSALYFCASSVGTGGNYGYTFGSGTRLTVV.